These 28 T cell receptor beta chains originate from one sample sequenced in a study of T cells in Graves' hyperthyroidism and ophthalmopathy. RNA transcripts served as the template for amplifying TCR beta CDR3 regions. A set of HTBI primers served as the primers for a first-round RT-PCR of the TCR CDR3. One entry per CDR3 protein results from TCRdb running MiXCR on the multiplex PCR reads. Of more than 350,000 distinct CDR3 sequences listed, roughly 15% are singletons. Sequencing used blood. The receptors shown here come from a woman in her twenties or thirties with Graves' ophthalmopathy.

This clonotype occurred many times. V gene TRBV5-5 combines with J gene TRBJ1-2; D gene uncertain. Trimming took 4 bases from V and 6 from J, leaving 16 bases between them. The CDR3 loop spans 14 amino acids. Germline assignment: CDR1 SGHKS and CDR2 YYEKEE (reference sequence). CDR3 DNA: TGTGCCAGCAGCAAATTTGTTGATGTGGATGGCTACACCTTC. This encodes CASSKFVDVDGYTF.

This clonotype was picked up many times. CDR3 residues: CASSQGFGGPTYEQYF. The CDR3 DNA sequence: TGCGCCAGCAGCCAGGGCTTCGGGGGGCCAACCTACGAGCAGTACTTC. The chain has TRBV4-1 and TRBJ2-7; D is possibly TRBD2 (7 bases). V was pared by 3 bases and J by 2 bases, with 17 bases between. In germline, CDR1 is MGHRA, CDR2 YSYEKL. CDR3 size: 16 residues.

The table lists this clonotype with many counts. CDR3 coding DNA: TGTGCCAGCAGTTTTCGGACAGGAAAACAATACAACACTGAAGCTTTCTTT. It encodes CASSFRTGKQYNTEAFF. This sequence joins TRBV28 and TRBJ1-1, with TRBD1 matching 7 bases. Per germline, CDR1 MDHEN and CDR2 SYDVKM. The CDR3 has 17 amino acids. The V gene end was trimmed by 3 bases and the J gene end by 2 bases; junction bases not matched to a gene: 12. Supplemented by reference TRBV28 and TRBJ1-1, the full variable domain reads DVKVTQSSRYLVKRTGEKVFLECVQDMDHENMFWYRQDPGLGLRLIYFSYDVKMKEKGDIPEGYSVSREKKERFSLILESASTNQTSMYLCASSFRTGKQYNTEAFFGQGTRLTVV.

This clonotype is a singleton in its sample. V is TRBV11-2 and J is TRBJ2-5, with 11 bases fitting TRBD2. The CDR3 extends over 17 amino acids. Germline CDR1 is SGHAT and CDR2 is FQNNGV. Trimming at V came to 3 bases and at J to 5 bases, leaving 11 bases not matched to a gene. This chain's CDR3 is CASSFTLAGVGGETQYF. CDR3 sequence (DNA): TGTGCCAGCAGCTTTACACTAGCGGGAGTAGGGGGGGAGACCCAGTACTTC.

This clonotype turned up a few times. The chain couples TRBV24-1 to TRBJ2-1; TRBD2 matches 13 bases. The CDR3 runs 15 residues. The junction had 1 base not matched to a gene; V was cut back by 4 bases and J by 5 bases. Germline lookup yields CDR1 KGHDR and CDR2 SFDVKD. This chain's CDR3 is CATSEGLAGNNEQFF. The CDR3 DNA follows: TGTGCCACCAGTGAGGGACTAGCGGGGAACAATGAGCAGTTCTTC.

Only a few counts were recorded for this clonotype. The chain couples TRBV20-1 to TRBJ2-3; 11 bases match TRBD2. In germline, CDR1 is DFQATT, CDR2 SNEGSKA (reference sequence). The CDR3 runs 14 residues. CDR3 sequence: CRAATSGGGDTQYF. The CDR3 DNA sequence: TGCAGAGCTGCCACTAGCGGGGGAGGAGATACGCAGTATTTT.

This clonotype was recorded many times. This sequence joins TRBV11-1 and TRBJ2-3, with D tentatively TRBD2 (6 bases). The CDR3 consists of 15 residues. Germline-derived CDR1 and CDR2 are SGHAT and FQDESV (reference sequence). V was pared by 5 bases and J by 4 bases, with 16 bases between. CDR3 sequence (DNA): TGTGCCAGCAGCCAGGACTACGATGGGGCAGATACGCAGTATTTT. This gives the protein CASSQDYDGADTQYF.

This clonotype came up many times. CDR3 DNA: TGTGCCAGCTCACCATCTTCGGGGGGGAACTATGGCTACACCTTC. The encoded protein is CASSPSSGGNYGYTF. V is TRBV18 and J is TRBJ1-2, with TRBD1 as a possible D gene (5 bases). V was pared by 2 bases and J by 2 bases, with 12 bases between. The V gene's germline CDR1 is KGHSH and CDR2 LQKENI. This CDR3 has 15 residues.

This clonotype was counted ten times or more. The chain employs TRBV12-3 or TRBV12-4 and TRBJ2-1; TRBD1 matches 10 bases. V was pared by 4 bases and J by 1 base, with 7 bases of the junction left unmatched. CDR3 length: 17 residues. The CDR3 region is CASSSTGTGASYNEQFF. The CDR3, as DNA: TGTGCCAGCAGTTCAACCGGGACAGGGGCTTCCTACAATGAGCAGTTCTTC.

This clonotype was seen a handful of times. V usage is TRBV7-9 and J usage is TRBJ1-4, with 7 bases fitting TRBD1. The length of the CDR3 is 15 residues. The V gene's germline CDR1 is SEHNR and CDR2 FQNEAQ (reference sequence). J lost 4 bases, V lost 4 bases, and 6 bases had no gene match. CDR3 DNA: TGTGCCAGCAGCTCCAGACAGGGCCTTAATGAAAAACTGTTTTTT. Translated: CASSSRQGLNEKLFF.

A word on this clonotype: This may be a read error: a much more frequent sequence differs by one nucleotide. V gene TRBV20-1 combines with J gene TRBJ1-2; D possibly corresponds to TRBD1 (6 bases). Germline V gives CDR1 DFQATT, CDR2 SNEGSKA (reference sequence). V dropped 3 bases and J dropped 12 bases, with 29 bases sitting between them. CDR3 length: 16 amino acids. CDR3 sequence (DNA): TGCAGTGCTAGTCAAACCGAGGGGGGTCCGGAAAATAGCCACACCTTC. This encodes CSASQTEGGPENSHTF.

In this sample, this clonotype turned up a few times. The genes are TRBV2 and TRBJ1-3, with D hard to call. The ends were cut back, 5 bases at V and 0 bases at J, with 11 bases in the middle. This CDR3 comprises 15 residues. Germline CDR1 reads SNHLY; CDR2 reads FYNNEI. Here the CDR3 reads CASSPLGSSGNTIYF. Here the CDR3 DNA reads TGTGCCAGCAGTCCCCTCGGGAGCTCTGGAAACACCATATATTTT.

This clonotype appeared many times. The V gene is TRBV28, the J gene TRBJ1-3; a weak D match, TRBD1 (5 bases). V lost 5 bases and J 6 bases, leaving 11 bases between the germline ends. The CDR3 loop spans 13 amino acids. Germline lookup yields CDR1 MDHEN and CDR2 SYDVKM. The CDR3 region has the DNA TGTGCCAGCAGTATTAGACAGCCAAACACCATATATTTT. It is translated as CASSIRQPNTIYF.

CDR3: CASSYPETRSNQPQHF. CDR3 bases: TGTGCCAGCAGTTACCCAGAGACCAGAAGCAATCAGCCCCAGCATTTT. J is TRBJ1-5 and V is TRBV6-5; D remains ambiguous. Germline assignment: CDR1 MNHEY and CDR2 SVGAGI. This CDR3 has 16 residues. V was trimmed by 2 bases and J by 1 base, leaving 12 bases between them.

J is TRBJ2-2 and V is TRBV6-6, with 9 bases fitting TRBD2. The CDR3 totals 17 residues. Germline CDR1 reads MNHNY; CDR2 reads SVGAGI (reference sequence). The V segment lost 1 base and the J segment 4 bases; nucleotides outside the gene matches: 7. In DNA, the CDR3 is TGTGCCAGCAGTTACTTCCCGACTAGCGGCACCACCGGGGAGCTGTTTTTT. Translated, it gives CASSYFPTSGTTGELFF.

This clonotype has a count of ten or more. The CDR3 loop reads CASKGVDSYEQYF. The CDR3 DNA follows: TGTGCCAGCAAGGGGGTTGATTCCTACGAGCAGTACTTC. This chain connects TRBV2 to TRBJ2-7, with TRBD1 as a possible D gene (6 bases). V lost 7 bases and J lost 1, with 11 bases in between. The CDR3 covers 13 residues. Looked up from germline, CDR1 is SNHLY and CDR2 is FYNNEI.

This clonotype was seen ten or more times. The V gene is TRBV20-1, the J gene TRBJ2-7, with D unresolved. Between the trimmed V and J ends, which lost 0 bases and 4 bases, there was a span of 10 bases. Germline CDR1 DFQATT, CDR2 SNEGSKA (reference sequence). The CDR3 loop spans 13 amino acids. This CDR3 is CSARDRLAYEQYF. The CDR3 region has the DNA TGCAGTGCTAGAGATCGTCTGGCGTACGAGCAGTACTTC.

This clonotype has ten or more counts. The chain has TRBV7-9 and TRBJ2-7, with D perhaps given as TRBD1 or TRBD2 (5 bases each). In germline, CDR1 is SEHNR, CDR2 FQNEAQ (reference sequence). V was cut by 5 bases and J by 4 bases, with 15 bases left in between. The CDR3 is 14 amino acids. The CDR3 spells CASSPPGTVYEQYF. CDR3 sequence (DNA): TGTGCCAGCAGCCCGCCGGGGACGGTATACGAGCAGTACTTC.

This clonotype occurred a few times. CDR3 in DNA: TGTGCCTGGAAACGAAGCTCTGGAAACACCATATATTTT. Amino acid sequence: CAWKRSSGNTIYF. V and J are TRBV30 and TRBJ1-3; D is ambiguous. CDR3 length: 13 amino acids. Trimming pared 4 bases from V and 0 bases from J, leaving 7 bases between. Germline V gene sequence: CDR1 GTSNPN, CDR2 SVGIG (reference sequence).

The chain employs TRBV28 and TRBJ1-2, with 7 nucleotides matching TRBD1. V trimming: 3 bases; J trimming: 4 bases; junction bases outside the gene matches: 8. CDR1 MDHEN and CDR2 SYDVKM come from the germline V gene. This CDR3 has 15 amino acids. The CDR3 here is CASSFPSGTAYGYTF. The CDR3 DNA reads TGTGCCAGCAGTTTCCCTTCCGGGACAGCCTATGGCTACACCTTC.

This clonotype was seen repeatedly, ten times or more. The chain recombines TRBV18 with TRBJ1-2; TRBD1 agrees at 8 bases. The CDR3 is 15 amino acids. CDR1 is KGHSH and CDR2 is LQKENI in the germline V gene. Trimming removed 4 bases from V and 3 bases from J; junction bases left unmatched: 7. This CDR3 reads CASSLSGQGDYGYTF. For the CDR3, the DNA is TGTGCCAGCTCACTATCAGGACAGGGAGACTATGGCTACACCTTC.

Of note for this clonotype: A clone one base away is much larger, so this may be a read error. V is TRBV28 and J is TRBJ1-1; D unclear. CDR1 is MDHEN, CDR2 SYDVKM, per germline. The CDR3 runs to 11 residues. As DNA, the CDR3 is TGTGCCAGCAGACGTAGCACTAAAGCTTTCTTT. Encoded protein: CASRRSTKAFF.

Only a few counts were recorded for this clonotype. One base away lies a much larger clone, so this may be a sequencing read error. V and J are TRBV4-2 and TRBJ2-5, with D hard to call. Germline V gene data show CDR1 as LGHNA and CDR2 as YNFKEQ. The CDR3 has 15 amino acids. CDR3 in amino acids: CASSQAAEIQEAQYF. In DNA, the CDR3 is TGTGCCAGCAGCCAAGCGGCGGAGATACAAGAGGCCCAGTACTTC.

On this clonotype: A clone one base away is much larger, so this may be a read error. CDR3: CASSTGGAVGNTIYF. The CDR3 coding sequence is TGTGCCAGCAGCACAGGGGGAGCGGTAGGAAACACCATATATTTT. The chain recombines TRBV2 with TRBJ1-3; TRBD1 matches 8 bases. Losses at the gene ends were 6 bases for V and 4 bases for J; bases not matched to a gene: 8. Per germline, CDR1 SNHLY and CDR2 FYNNEI. CDR3 length equals 15 residues.

This clonotype has only a few counts. The genes are TRBV20-1 and TRBJ2-7, with a tentative D call TRBD1 (6 bases). Trimming shortened V by 5 bases and J by 2 bases, and 28 bases separated the two germline ends. Germline CDR1 is DFQATT and CDR2 is SNEGSKA (reference sequence). The CDR3 contains 18 residues. The CDR3 protein is CSAVRPGHRVTQPYEQYF. In nucleotides, the CDR3 is TGCAGTGCTGTACGCCCGGGACACCGAGTCACCCAACCCTACGAGCAGTACTTC.

There are many counts of this clonotype. The gene calls are TRBV5-6 and TRBJ1-1; 7 positions match TRBD1. The CDR3 runs to 14 residues. Germline loops: CDR1 SGHDT, CDR2 YYEEEE. Unmatched junction bases numbered 7, after V lost 3 bases and J lost 5 bases. Here the CDR3 reads CASSWGQLRTEAFF. In nucleotides, the CDR3 is TGTGCCAGCAGCTGGGGACAGCTAAGGACTGAAGCTTTCTTT.

This clonotype was detected ten times or more. The chain employs TRBV29-1 and TRBJ2-2, with D possibly being TRBD1 (6 bases). Germline loops: CDR1 SQVTM, CDR2 ANQGSEA. Trimming pared 4 bases from V and 4 bases from J, leaving 16 bases between. This CDR3 is 15 amino acids long. The CDR3 spells CSVGRVGASTGELFF. As DNA, the CDR3 is TGCAGCGTTGGAAGGGTGGGGGCAAGCACCGGGGAGCTGTTTTTT.

The table lists this clonotype with a few counts. The rearrangement uses TRBV4-1 and TRBJ1-1; tentatively, D is TRBD1 (6 bases). Germline V gene lookup returns CDR1 MGHRA and CDR2 YSYEKL. V lost 3 bases and J lost 3, with 17 bases in between. The CDR3 totals 16 residues. The CDR3 reads CASSHPGGQTHTEAFF. CDR3 in DNA: TGCGCCAGCAGCCATCCCGGTGGACAGACTCACACTGAAGCTTTCTTT.